This T cell receptor (beta chain) came from a study of shared clonotypes between healthy human individuals. Overall study results and limits: The study found about 5% of naive CD4 clonotypes shared across a few donors.

Remarks on this clone: Its antigen remains unidentified.

This CDR3 has 11 residues. The germline V and J ends were trimmed by 3 bases and 6 bases, with 8 bases remaining between them. The germline gives CDR1 DFQATT, CDR2 SNEGSKA (reference sequence). Sequenced by immunoSEQ multiplex PCR; TCRdb stores in-frame clones only, minus some. Of roughly 1,500,000 clones listed, 95% to 99% are singletons. The sample taken for sequencing was naive CD4+ T cells sorted from blood. As for subset: CD45RA+ positively selected. This clonotype was sampled from a man aged 25 to 45 in good health. The rearrangement uses TRBV20-1 and TRBJ1-1; D remains unclear. CDR3 loop: CSARIRPEAFF. The CDR3 DNA sequence: TGCAGTGCTAGGATTCGCCCTGAAGCTTTCTTT.